This is a list of T cell receptor beta chains from one sample in a study of blood T cell repertoires in COVID-19. Sequenced by immunoSEQ multiplex PCR; TCRdb stores in-frame clones only, minus some. The sample yields approximately 110,000 clones, approximately 86% seen once. Sequences were obtained from peripheral blood. The receptors derive from a man aged 35-49 years with acute or convalescent COVID-19. CDR3s include the opening cysteine and the closing phenylalanine or tryptophan. A D gene is named only where the DNA matches it firmly. Clone size is shown for a subset of rows, as once, few, many or a class of expanded clone.

-	15	TRBV19	TRBJ1-5	-	TGTGCCAGTAGTATAGGGCGGCAGGGAGGCCAGCCCCAGCATTTT	CASSIGRQGGQPQHF
-	16	TRBV27	TRBJ2-4	TRBD1	TGTGCCAGCAGACACATGACAGGGGTAGCCAAAAACATTCAGTACTTC	CASRHMTGVAKNIQYF
-	13	TRBV6-5	TRBJ1-1	-	TGTGCCAGCAGTTTGGAGGGGAACACTGAAGCTTTCTTT	CASSLEGNTEAFF
-	15	TRBV4-2	TRBJ2-7	-	TGTGCCAGCAGCCAACAACAGGATGCCTCCTACGAGCAGTACTTC	CASSQQQDASYEQYF
-	14	TRBV18	TRBJ2-7	TRBD2	TGTGCCAGCTCACCGACCGGGACTACCTACGAGCAGTACTTC	CASSPTGTTYEQYF
-	13	TRBV7-9	TRBJ2-5	-	TGTGCCAGCAGCTTAAAGCCGGGAGAGACCCAGTACTTC	CASSLKPGETQYF
-	15	TRBV7-2	TRBJ1-1	TRBD1	TGTGCCAGCAGCTCGCAGACAGGGGACCGTCGCGCAGCTTTCTTT	CASSSQTGDRRAAFF
few	15	TRBV7-2	TRBJ1-6	-	TGTGCCAGCAGCTTAGGGTCCGGACAGAATTCACCCCTCCACTTT	CASSLGSGQNSPLHF
-	18	TRBV30	TRBJ1-1	TRBD1	TGTGCCTGGAGCATCACTCGGGGGACAGGGGTCCATTACACTGAAGCTTTCTTT	CAWSITRGTGVHYTEAFF
-	16	TRBV4-1	TRBJ2-3	-	TGCGCCAGCAGCCAAGAGGTCGGGATCTCGGCAGATACGCAGTATTTT	CASSQEVGISADTQYF
-	14	TRBV19	TRBJ1-3	TRBD1	TGTGCCAGTAGTATGACCGGGACAGAAAACACCATATATTTT	CASSMTGTENTIYF
-	16	TRBV4-2	TRBJ2-5	-	TGTGCCAGCAGCCCCGTCATAGGCGGGATGCAAGAGACCCAGTACTTC	CASSPVIGGMQETQYF
-	16	TRBV11-2	TRBJ2-3	-	TGTGCCAGCAGCTCCCGGACTACTCCCCGCACAGATACGCAGTATTTT	CASSSRTTPRTDTQYF
-	16	TRBV6-1	TRBJ1-2	-	TGTGCCAGCAGTGAATACACGGACAGCTCGATCTATGGCTACACCTTC	CASSEYTDSSIYGYTF
-	14	TRBV6-6	TRBJ2-3	TRBD1	TGTGCCAGCAGAGTCACAGGGGCCACAGATACGCAGTATTTT	CASRVTGATDTQYF
-	14	TRBV5-1	TRBJ2-1	TRBD1	TGCGCCAGCAGCTCGGACAGGGAGAGGGGTGAGCAGTTCTTC	CASSSDRERGEQFF
-	14	TRBV11-2	TRBJ2-1	TRBD1	TGTGCCAGCAGCTTGGGGACAGGGTACAATGAGCAGTTCTTC	CASSLGTGYNEQFF
-	13	TRBV5-4	TRBJ1-2	-	TGTGCCAGCAGCTTGGGTGCAGGCTATGGCTACACCTTC	CASSLGAGYGYTF
-	14	TRBV19	TRBJ2-5	TRBD2	TGTGCCAGTAGTGGGCTCGCGGGGGTCCGGGCCCAGTACTTC	CASSGLAGVRAQYF
-	14	TRBV12-5	TRBJ1-4	-	TGTGCTAGTGGTTTGGGCAGGGGTTATGAAAAACTGTTTTTT	CASGLGRGYEKLFF
-	15	TRBV5-1	TRBJ1-2	TRBD1	TGCGCCAGCAGCGTGGGACAGGGAGGTAGCTATGGCTACACCTTC	CASSVGQGGSYGYTF
-	14	TRBV11-2	TRBJ2-5	-	TGTGCCAGCAGCCCCCCGACAGGCTGGGAGACCCAGTACTTC	CASSPPTGWETQYF
-	18	TRBV13	TRBJ1-1	-	TGTGCCAGCAGCCAAACCCGTTGGGCGATAGGAATGAACACTGAAGCTTTCTTT	CASSQTRWAIGMNTEAFF